These T cell receptor beta chains were read from a single sample in a study of shared clonotypes between healthy human individuals. Repertoires were generated with immunoSEQ multiplex PCR, while TCRdb's copy carries only in-frame clones and drops some. The data contain roughly 1,800,000 clones, less than 95% of them singletons. The sequencing input was naive CD8+ T cells sorted from blood. These receptors all come from a man aged 18 to 35 in good health. Both conserved end residues are part of each CDR3. D genes are given only for firm matches. Where a row states a size, it is once, few, many or the class of an expanded clone; other rows omit it.

>-|14|TRBJ2-7|-|TRBV6-1
CASSERGADYEQYF
TGTGCCAGCAGTGAAAGGGGTGCAGACTACGAGCAGTACTTC
>-|14|TRBJ1-5|TRBD1|TRBV30
CAWSAGQGNQPQHF
TGTGCCTGGAGTGCGGGACAGGGAAACCAGCCCCAGCATTTT
>-|14|TRBJ1-2|-|TRBV27
CASSLSPVNYGYTF
TGTGCCAGCAGTTTATCGCCGGTGAACTATGGCTACACCTTC
>-|17|TRBJ2-5|TRBD1|TRBV2
CASSDSHPRGPIETQYF
TGTGCCAGCAGTGATTCTCATCCGAGGGGGCCAATCGAGACCCAGTACTTC
>-|15|TRBJ2-7|TRBD1|TRBV15
CATSQDRALSYEQYF
TGTGCCACCAGCCAAGACAGGGCCCTGTCCTACGAGCAGTACTTC
>once|15|TRBJ2-3|-|TRBV5-1
CASSFRDSGTDTQYF
TGCGCCAGCAGCTTCCGGGATAGCGGCACAGATACGCAGTATTTT
>-|12|TRBJ2-1|-|TRBV7-9
CASSLGLDEQFF
TGTGCCAGCAGCTTAGGCTTAGATGAGCAGTTCTTC
>-|14|TRBJ2-2|-|TRBV19
CASSIDSETGELFF
TGTGCCAGTAGTATAGATTCTGAGACCGGGGAGCTGTTTTTT
>-|15|TRBJ1-4|-|TRBV7-9
CASSPILLANEKLFF
TGTGCCAGCAGCCCAATCTTGTTGGCTAATGAAAAACTGTTTTTT
>-|17|TRBJ1-6|-|TRBV9
CASSAPGSEDVNSPLHF
TGTGCCAGCAGCGCCCCGGGAAGTGAGGACGTTAATTCACCCCTCCACTTT
>-|13|TRBJ2-7|-|TRBV30
CAWSDDNVYEQYF
TGTGCCTGGAGTGATGACAACGTCTACGAGCAGTACTTC
>-|15|TRBJ2-1|TRBD2|TRBV7-2
CASSSGTSGGDEQFF
TGTGCCAGCAGCTCCGGGACTAGCGGGGGGGATGAGCAGTTCTTC
>-|13|TRBJ1-1|-|TRBV4-2
CASSQVATTEAFF
TGTGCCAGCAGCCAAGTGGCGACAACTGAAGCTTTCTTT
>-|17|TRBJ2-1|-|TRBV7-2
CASSLGPGRGMEGEQFF
TGTGCCAGCAGCTTAGGTCCGGGACGGGGGATGGAGGGTGAGCAGTTCTTC
>once|14|TRBJ1-2|TRBD1|TRBV27
CASSPQGARDGYTF
TGTGCCAGCAGTCCCCAGGGGGCGCGAGATGGCTACACCTTC
>-|12|TRBJ2-7|-|TRBV6-1
CALADPTYEQYF
TGTGCCTTAGCAGACCCGACCTACGAGCAGTACTTC
>-|13|TRBJ2-3|-|TRBV30
CAWSVLTTDTQYF
TGTGCCTGGAGTGTACTAACCACAGATACGCAGTATTTT
>-|14|TRBJ2-1|-|TRBV25-1
CASRGGGRYNEQFF
TGTGCCAGCAGGGGAGGGGGGAGATACAATGAGCAGTTCTTC
>-|16|TRBJ2-7|TRBD1|TRBV11-2
CASSLESGQGSYEQYF
TGTGCCAGCAGCTTAGAGTCGGGACAGGGGTCCTACGAGCAGTACTTC
>-|16|TRBJ2-1|TRBD2|TRBV7-8
CASSLPGLADYNEQFF
TGTGCCAGCAGCTTACCGGGACTAGCGGACTACAATGAGCAGTTCTTC
>once|14|TRBJ2-7|-|TRBV6-1
CASPAQGFFDEQYF
TGTGCCAGCCCAGCCCAGGGTTTTTTCGACGAGCAGTACTTC
>-|14|TRBJ2-3|-|TRBV15
CATSGELGPDTQYF
TGTGCCACCAGTGGCGAGCTGGGCCCAGATACGCAGTATTTT
>-|13|TRBJ2-7|-|TRBV7-2
CASSSLPAYEQYF
TGTGCCAGCAGCTCCCTACCCGCCTACGAGCAGTACTTC
>once|16|TRBJ2-7|TRBD1|TRBV11-2
CASSLVGQGIFYEQYF
TGTGCCAGCAGCTTAGTCGGACAGGGTATTTTCTACGAGCAGTACTTC
>-|15|TRBJ1-4|-|TRBV29-1
CSVDSGTTTNEKLFF
TGCAGCGTTGACTCCGGGACAACAACTAATGAAAAACTGTTTTTT
>-|15|TRBJ2-1|-|TRBV6-6
CASSPLEGSYNEQFF
TGTGCCAGCAGTCCTTTGGAGGGCAGCTACAATGAGCAGTTCTTC
>once|16|TRBJ2-2|-|TRBV13
CASSFPTGWDTGELFF
TGTGCCAGCAGCTTCCCGACAGGTTGGGACACCGGGGAGCTGTTTTTT
>-|13|TRBJ2-7|-|TRBV27
CASSLRPAYEQYF
TGTGCCAGCAGTTTGAGACCGGCATACGAGCAGTACTTC
>-|15|TRBJ2-1|-|TRBV5-8
CASSLGLSLVNEQFF
TGTGCCAGCAGCTTGGGCCTTAGCCTCGTGAATGAGCAGTTCTTC
>-|17|TRBJ2-7|TRBD1|TRBV29-1
CSVEDFSGTGNSYEQYF
TGCAGCGTTGAAGATTTCTCCGGGACAGGGAATTCCTACGAGCAGTACTTC
>-|14|TRBJ2-7|-|TRBV27
CASSLQGTTYEQYF
TGTGCCAGCAGTTTACAGGGGACCACCTACGAGCAGTACTTC
>-|16|TRBJ1-6|-|TRBV6-6
CASSLASGSVLPPLHF
TGTGCCAGCAGCCTGGCCTCCGGGTCAGTTCTCCCACCCCTCCACTTT
>-|15|TRBJ1-1|-|TRBV6-1
CASSELGVVYTEAFF
TGTGCCAGCAGTGAACTGGGAGTGGTATACACTGAAGCTTTCTTT
>-|14|TRBJ2-7|TRBD1|TRBV6-6
CASSYPDRVYEQYF
TGTGCCAGCAGTTATCCCGACAGGGTATACGAGCAGTACTTC
>-|14|TRBJ2-1|TRBD2|TRBV5-1
CASSSGLANNEQFF
TGCGCCAGCAGCTCGGGACTAGCGAACAATGAGCAGTTCTTC
>-|15|TRBJ2-3|TRBD2|TRBV6-5
CASSYLWGGTDTQYF
TGTGCCAGCAGTTACCTCTGGGGAGGGACAGATACGCAGTATTTT
>-|13|TRBJ2-7|-|TRBV27
CASSYRTSYEQYF
TGTGCCAGCAGTTACAGGACGTCCTACGAGCAGTACTTC
>-|13|TRBJ2-7|-|TRBV15
CATSRVFGYEQYF
TGTGCCACCAGCAGAGTATTTGGATACGAGCAGTACTTC
>once|14|TRBJ1-2|-|TRBV5-8
CASSSDRQGGGYTF
TGTGCCAGCAGCTCTGACCGACAAGGAGGGGGCTACACCTTC
>-|17|TRBJ2-2|-|TRBV5-6
CASSLAEASANTGELFF
TGTGCCAGCAGCTTGGCAGAGGCTAGCGCGAACACCGGGGAGCTGTTTTTT
>-|15|TRBJ2-7|TRBD2|TRBV6-1
CASSEGLAAAYEQYF
TGTGCCAGCAGTGAAGGACTAGCGGCTGCTTACGAGCAGTACTTC
>-|13|TRBJ1-3|-|TRBV4-1
CASLGGAGNTIYF
TGCGCCAGCTTGGGAGGGGCAGGAAACACCATATATTTT
>-|13|TRBJ1-5|-|TRBV28
CASSLEPHQPQHF
TGTGCCAGCAGTTTAGAGCCCCATCAGCCCCAGCATTTT
>-|15|TRBJ1-1|-|TRBV2
CASRTTANLNTEAFF
TGTGCCAGCAGGACGACAGCCAACCTGAACACTGAAGCTTTCTTT
>-|13|TRBJ2-5|-|TRBV13
CASSLGKEETQYF
TGTGCCAGCAGCTTAGGAAAAGAAGAGACCCAGTACTTC
>-|15|TRBJ2-7|TRBD1|TRBV27
CASSPTPGQNYEQYF
TGTGCCAGCAGCCCAACTCCGGGACAGAACTACGAGCAGTACTTC
>once|18|TRBJ2-7|-|TRBV7-9
CASSLNGPLEKGVDEQYF
TGTGCCAGCAGCTTAAATGGCCCTCTTGAAAAAGGGGTCGACGAGCAGTACTTC
>-|18|TRBJ2-5|TRBD2|TRBV5-6
CASSEHSGGPFFSKTQYF
TGTGCCAGCAGCGAACATAGCGGGGGGCCCTTTTTTTCAAAGACCCAGTACTTC
>-|15|TRBJ2-2|-|TRBV6-5
CASSYFQGGTGELFF
TGTGCCAGCAGTTACTTTCAGGGCGGCACCGGGGAGCTGTTTTTT
>-|18|TRBJ1-6|-|TRBV7-2
CASSLSGGPISYNSPLHF
TGTGCCAGCAGCTTATCCGGGGGACCCATCTCCTATAATTCACCCCTCCACTTT
>-|13|TRBJ2-7|TRBD2|TRBV27
CASRLAGVYEQYF
TGTGCCAGCAGACTAGCGGGAGTCTACGAGCAGTACTTC
>-|18|TRBJ2-1|TRBD2|TRBV4-3
CASSALTSESVKGDEQFF
TGCGCCAGCAGTGCCCTTACTAGCGAATCGGTAAAAGGCGATGAGCAGTTCTTC
>-|18|TRBJ2-3|TRBD2|TRBV13
CASSPWGLAGNSTDTQYF
TGTGCCAGCAGCCCCTGGGGACTAGCGGGAAACAGCACAGATACGCAGTATTTT